The clone carrying this T cell receptor (beta chain) was recorded many times. V dropped 6 bases and J dropped 6; count of bases not matched to a gene: 10. This CDR3 region has 16 residues. The germline V gene has CDR1 MNHEY and CDR2 SMNVEV (reference sequence). Arm-PCR with iRepertoire HTBI primers amplified the CDR3 regions for these TCR beta libraries. In the original processing: The study identified 50 to 70 TRBV and around 15 TRBJ segments across samples. TCRdb fed the multiplex PCR reads into MiXCR, producing one record per CDR3 protein. The V and J calls come from TCRdb's annotation, not from the publication. The table shows more than 300,000 distinct CDR3 sequences, with roughly 20% occurring only once. The sample belongs to a study of regulatory T cells in long-lasting Graves disease. For the study at large: It was over 5 years of antithyroid drugs, with positive TSH receptor antibodies, that meant persistent Graves' disease.

Time point reported: persistent/refractory GD, antithyroid drugs over 5 years with positive TRAb. Isolated PBMC RNA provided the starting material for the TCR library. Diagnoses of Graves' disease were made by American Thyroid Association guidelines. The rearrangement joins TRBV27 to TRBJ2-7, with 14 bases fitting TRBD2. The source is a middle-aged woman with Graves disease. The sequences come from peripheral blood mononuclear cells (PBMCs), collected when the disease was refractory, from a patient treated with antithyroid drugs. The CDR3 coding sequence is TGTGCCAGCAGGCCCCGTATCGGACTAGCGGGAGGCGAGCAGTACTTC. Translated: CASRPRIGLAGGEQYF.